The clone carrying this T cell receptor beta chain was observed a handful of times. Its antigen is unidentified. At one boundary the junction diverges from the germline segment, which might be a read error. TCRdb fed the reads into MiXCR, producing one record per CDR3 protein. The sample holds tens of thousands of distinct CDR3 sequences, about 29% seen once. The record originates from a study of T cell repertoires in cytomegalovirus infection. On the study more broadly: A matching HLA type, together with CMV infection, was signaled by public TCR beta signatures. Whole-study results and caveats: Cumulative public TCR beta family frequency identified CMV carriers with the relevant HLA. In two of eight donors, the top clonotype was HLA-C-restricted CMV-specific.

This CDR3 has 13 amino acids. The germline gives CDR1 SGHTA, CDR2 FQGNSA. The chain uses TRBV7-2 and TRBJ1-1, with D unresolved. This TCR was sampled from a human donor in good health (CMV status not recorded). Some clones in this sample may be carry-over from other donors' samples. The sample in question was CD8+ T cells from cultured PBMCs, obtained from culture after CMV antigen stimulation. The CDR3 loop reads CASSFKTGSTEAF. In nucleotides, the CDR3 is TGTGCCAGCAGCTTTAAAACGGGGAGCACTGAAGCTTTT.